The rows below give T cell receptor beta chains drawn from one sample of a study of blood T cell repertoires in COVID-19. TCRdb's table, derived via immunoSEQ multiplex PCR, lists solely in-frame clones and lacks some. This sample has some 170,000 clones, with 87% found just once. The sequenced material came from peripheral blood. The receptors were gathered from a woman between 45 and 65 years old with acute or convalescent COVID-19. Each CDR3 is given with its conserved first and last residue. D genes are given only for firm matches. Rows may omit the clone size; those that give it use once, few, many or a size class.

TRBV23-1	NA	TRBJ2-7	TRBD1	TGCGCCAGCAGTCAATCAAACAGGGGCCACGAGCAGTACTTC	CASSQSNRGHEQYF
TRBV10-3	NA	TRBJ2-2	NA	TGTGCCATCACCCCATCGCCGGGCGGGGAGCTGTTTTTT	CAITPSPGGELFF
TRBV4-3	NA	TRBJ2-7	NA	TGCGCCAGCAGCCAAGGACTTGAACGGGGGTTCCACGAGCAGTACTTC	CASSQGLERGFHEQYF
TRBV10-1	NA	TRBJ1-1	NA	TGCGCCAGCAGTGAGTCATTAGCGGGCGGTGGGACTGAAGCTTTCTTT	CASSESLAGGGTEAFF
TRBV7-8	NA	TRBJ1-2	TRBD1	TGTGCCAGCAGCTTAGGGACAGGGGTGCAGGGCTACACCTTC	CASSLGTGVQGYTF
TRBV15	NA	TRBJ2-2	NA	TGTGCCACCAGCGGCTATATACAGGGTTCCGGGGAGCTGTTTTTT	CATSGYIQGSGELFF
TRBV7-9	NA	TRBJ1-2	TRBD1	TGTGCCAGCAGCCAATCTAGGGGGACAGCAAATGGCTACACCTTC	CASSQSRGTANGYTF
TRBV10-3	NA	TRBJ1-2	TRBD1	TGTGCCATCAGTGAATGGGAACAGGGGAACTATGGCTACACCTTC	CAISEWEQGNYGYTF
TRBV7-8	NA	TRBJ1-1	TRBD1	TGTGCCAGCAGCTCAACAGGGGCCGACACTGAAGCTTTCTTT	CASSSTGADTEAFF
TRBV10-3	NA	TRBJ2-2	NA	TGTGCCATCAGGTTCCGAGGCGGGGAGCTGTTTTTT	CAIRFRGGELFF
TRBV6-6	NA	TRBJ1-6	NA	TGTGCCAGCAAGGGGGAGTTGAGCTCCTATAATTCACCCCTCCACTTT	CASKGELSSYNSPLHF
TRBV9	NA	TRBJ2-3	NA	TGTGCCAGCAGCGTAGTTGAGAGAACAGATACGCAGTATTTT	CASSVVERTDTQYF
TRBV27	NA	TRBJ2-5	TRBD1	TGTGCCAGCGGACAGGGGGCGCGTGAGACCCAGTACTTC	CASGQGARETQYF
TRBV7-8	NA	TRBJ1-3	TRBD1	TGTGCCAGCAGCCCGGGACAGCCCCACTCTGGAAACACCATATATTTT	CASSPGQPHSGNTIYF
TRBV27	NA	TRBJ2-3	NA	TGTGCCAGCAGTTTGGAGCGACGCACAGATACGCAGTATTTT	CASSLERRTDTQYF
TRBV7-9	NA	TRBJ2-2	NA	TGTGCCAGCAGCTTACCATCCGGGAGTGGCACCGGGGAGCTGTTTTTT	CASSLPSGSGTGELFF
TRBV7-2	NA	TRBJ1-3	NA	TGTGCCAGCAGCCCGCAGGGTCCTTCCTCTGGAAACACCATATATTTT	CASSPQGPSSGNTIYF
TRBV6-5	NA	TRBJ1-1	TRBD1	TGTGCCAGCAGCCCGGACAGGGGAACTGAAGCTTTCTTT	CASSPDRGTEAFF
TRBV6-2/TRBV6-3	NA	TRBJ2-1	NA	TGTGCCAGCAGTTACTCTTCGGAGAGCTCCTACAATGAGCAGTTCTTC	CASSYSSESSYNEQFF
TRBV6-2/TRBV6-3	NA	TRBJ1-6	TRBD1	TGTGCCAGCAGCATGGGGCAGGGGGAGACTTCACCCCTCCACTTT	CASSMGQGETSPLHF
TRBV29-1	NA	TRBJ2-7	TRBD2	TGCAGCGTTCTGCTAGCGGGCCCAGCCTACGAGCAGTACTTC	CSVLLAGPAYEQYF
TRBV28	many	TRBJ2-1	TRBD1	TGTGCCAGCAGACCGCCGGGACAGGGTTACAATGAGCAGTTCTTC	CASRPPGQGYNEQFF
TRBV18	NA	TRBJ1-1	NA	TGTGCCAGCTCACCACTAGTTTCCACGGCTGAAGCTTTCTTT	CASSPLVSTAEAFF
TRBV30	NA	TRBJ2-5	NA	TGTGCCTGGAGTGTTCAGGCTCAAGAGACCCAGTACTTC	CAWSVQAQETQYF
TRBV19	NA	TRBJ1-6	NA	TGTGCCAGTAAAAAGCGAGGGGGGGGATCACCCCTCCACTTT	CASKKRGGGSPLHF
TRBV19	once	TRBJ1-2	NA	TGTGCCAGTGCCCGCGGGTCCGGGGTCACTAACTATGGCTACACCTTC	CASARGSGVTNYGYTF
TRBV27	NA	TRBJ1-2	NA	TGTGCCAGCAGTCCGTGGATAGGGACTACCCTAGGTGGCTACACCTTC	CASSPWIGTTLGGYTF
TRBV7-8	NA	TRBJ1-1	NA	TGTGCCAGCACCGAAGCTCGCGAAGCTTTCTTT	CASTEAREAFF
TRBV5-1	NA	TRBJ1-1	NA	TGCGCCAGCAGCGTAACAGGTTCTAACACTGAAGCTTTCTTT	CASSVTGSNTEAFF
TRBV5-8	NA	TRBJ1-5	TRBD1	TGTGCCAGCAGCCAGAGGACAGGGAATCAGCCCCAGCATTTT	CASSQRTGNQPQHF
TRBV19	once	TRBJ1-5	NA	TGTGCCAGTGGTATAGGGTTACAGGGCAATCAGCCCCAGCATTTT	CASGIGLQGNQPQHF
TRBV27	NA	TRBJ1-2	NA	TGTGCCAGCAGTCCCTGGGGGCAGGGTGGCTACACCTTC	CASSPWGQGGYTF
TRBV7-2	few	TRBJ1-3	NA	TGTGCCAGCAGCCTCCTGACAGCTCTGTTCTCTGGAAACACCATATATTTT	CASSLLTALFSGNTIYF
TRBV12-3/TRBV12-4	NA	TRBJ1-2	NA	TGTGCCAGCAGCCCCGGACAGTATGGCTACACCTTC	CASSPGQYGYTF
TRBV5-1	NA	TRBJ1-2	NA	TGCGCCAGCACCACGGATGGCTACACCTTC	CASTTDGYTF
TRBV11-2	NA	TRBJ1-2	NA	TGTGCCAGCAGTCAAGACATTGACTATGGCTACACCTTC	CASSQDIDYGYTF
TRBV7-2	NA	TRBJ1-1	NA	TGTGCCAGCAGCTTAGACCGACAGGAAATAACTTTCTTT	CASSLDRQEITFF
TRBV27	few	TRBJ1-1	TRBD1	TGTGCCAGCAATATACGTATGGTACAGGGGATGAACACTGAAGCTTTCTTT	CASNIRMVQGMNTEAFF
TRBV12-5	few	TRBJ2-3	NA	TGTGCTAGCGAACCTAGCGGCACAGATACGCAGTATTTT	CASEPSGTDTQYF
TRBV5-1	NA	TRBJ1-6	TRBD1	TGCGCCAGCAGCTTACCGGGACAGGGGGATTCACCCCTCCACTTT	CASSLPGQGDSPLHF
TRBV28	NA	TRBJ1-2	NA	TGTGCCAGCAGTTTTAAGGGAGTCTATGGCTACACCTTC	CASSFKGVYGYTF
TRBV11-2	NA	TRBJ1-6	TRBD1	TGTGCCAGCAGCCCCATCGGACAGGGAGGGTCACCCCTCCACTTT	CASSPIGQGGSPLHF
TRBV6-5	NA	TRBJ1-1	NA	TGTGCCAGCAGCTTATTCGGACAGATGAACACTGAAGCTTTCTTT	CASSLFGQMNTEAFF
TRBV16	NA	TRBJ2-2	NA	TGTGCCAGCAGCCGGGGCCCCGTAGACACCGGGGAGCTGTTTTTT	CASSRGPVDTGELFF
TRBV11-2	NA	TRBJ2-5	TRBD1	TGTGCCAGCAGCCCGGCAGGGGGATCGCCAGAGACCCAGTACTTC	CASSPAGGSPETQYF
TRBV21-1	few	TRBJ2-7	NA	TGTGCCCCTAATTGGACTCCTACCTACGAGCAGTACTTC	CAPNWTPTYEQYF
TRBV7-2	NA	TRBJ2-7	TRBD2	TGTGCCAGCAGCTTTGGACTAGCGGGAGGGTTCTACGAGCAGTACTTC	CASSFGLAGGFYEQYF
TRBV7-2	NA	TRBJ2-1	NA	TGTGCCAGCAGCTTAATCCCGGACAATGAGCAGTTCTTC	CASSLIPDNEQFF
TRBV9	NA	TRBJ1-2	TRBD1	TGTGCCAGCAGCGTAGTTCCAGGGGGTAACTATGGCTACACCTTC	CASSVVPGGNYGYTF
TRBV9	once	TRBJ2-7	TRBD2	TGTGCCAGCAGCGTAGGTGCTAGCGGGACTCTTTTCTACGAGCAGTACTTC	CASSVGASGTLFYEQYF
TRBV18	NA	TRBJ1-1	TRBD1	TGTGCCAGCTCATCAGGGGGCTCGACTGAAGCTTTCTTT	CASSSGGSTEAFF
TRBV7-8	NA	TRBJ1-2	NA	TGTGCCAGCAGCTTAAATCTTATTCTGGGTCAAGGGGACTATGGCTACACCTTC	CASSLNLILGQGDYGYTF
TRBV11-3	NA	TRBJ2-5	TRBD2	TGTGCCAGCAGCCCGGGACTAGCGGGGGCTAAAGAGACCCAGTACTTC	CASSPGLAGAKETQYF
TRBV29-1	NA	TRBJ2-1	TRBD2	TGCAGCGTCGGACTAGCGGTAGTTAGCTCCTACAATGAGCAGTTCTTC	CSVGLAVVSSYNEQFF